This T cell receptor beta chain was documented in a study of response to subunit inactivated influenza vaccine. This clonotype was picked up a small number of times. TCRdb independently ran MiXCR on the RT-PCR reads; one entry per CDR3 protein. The sample has 700,000 to 900,000 distinct CDR3 sequences, around 20% seen once; the top ten hold about 10%. The sequence was collected from a man between 50 and 59 years old who received an inactivated influenza vaccine. The material sequenced was PBMCs from blood, taken 4 to 6 days after vaccination.

CDR3 coding DNA: TGTGCCAGCAGTTTGGATGGGGTCTCTGGCTACACCTTC. Its protein is CASSLDGVSGYTF. The V call is TRBV28, the J call TRBJ1-2; D is unclear. Deletions cut 3 bases from V and 7 bases from J, with 12 bases between. The CDR3 length is 13 residues. CDR1 and CDR2 (germline): MDHEN, SYDVKM.